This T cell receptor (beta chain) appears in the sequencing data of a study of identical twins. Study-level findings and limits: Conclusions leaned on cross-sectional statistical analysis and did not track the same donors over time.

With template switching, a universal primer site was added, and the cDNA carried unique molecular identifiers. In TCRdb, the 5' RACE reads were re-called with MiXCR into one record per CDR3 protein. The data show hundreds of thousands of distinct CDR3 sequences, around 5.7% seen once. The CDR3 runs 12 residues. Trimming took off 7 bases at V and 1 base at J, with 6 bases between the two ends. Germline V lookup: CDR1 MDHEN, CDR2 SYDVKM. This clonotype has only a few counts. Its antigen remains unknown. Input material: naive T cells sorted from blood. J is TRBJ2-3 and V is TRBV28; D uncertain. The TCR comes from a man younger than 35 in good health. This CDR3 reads CASTRGTDTQYF. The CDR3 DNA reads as TGTGCCAGCACACGGGGCACAGATACGCAGTATTTT.